A selection of T cell receptor beta chains follows, all from one sample in a study of memory B cells and T cells in multiple sclerosis. Sequencing was performed with immunoSEQ multiplex PCR; in TCRdb, only in-frame clones are kept and a portion is missing. The table records over 35,000 clones, about 80% of them present only once. Their recognized antigens are unknown. The specimen sequenced was PBMCs from blood kept in culture. The origin of the receptors is a human donor with multiple sclerosis. Each CDR3 is given with its conserved first and last residue. The order of the fields is J gene, V gene, D gene, clone size, CDR3 DNA, CDR3 protein. D genes are given only for firm matches. Size is omitted from some rows. Given values are once, few, many or a class for expanded clones.

TRBJ1-6 TRBV5-5 . few TGTGCCAGCAGCCTCCGGGTCGCCTATAATTCACCCCTCCACTTT CASSLRVAYNSPLHF
TRBJ1-6 TRBV20-1 . once TGCAGTGGCCACGGTAATTCACCCCTCCACTTT CSGHGNSPLHF
TRBJ2-1 TRBV28 . . TGTGCCAGCACCCTCTTCGGGGATGAGCAGTTCTTC CASTLFGDEQFF
TRBJ1-5 TRBV7-8 TRBD1 . TGTGCCAGCAGCTCGGGACAGGGTGGCAATCAGCCCCAGCATTTT CASSSGQGGNQPQHF
TRBJ2-1 TRBV6-5 TRBD1 . TGTGCCAGCAGTTACTATCCCAGGGGGCTCAATGAGCAGTTCTTC CASSYYPRGLNEQFF
TRBJ2-2 TRBV15 . . TGTGCCACCAGCAGAGACAGGATCGGCGGGGAGCTGTTTTTT CATSRDRIGGELFF
TRBJ1-5 TRBV19 . . TGTGCCAGTAGTATCCTACCCCAGCGCAATCAGCCCCAGCATTTT CASSILPQRNQPQHF
TRBJ1-2 TRBV25-1 . once TGTGCCAGCAGTGAATCCCCGCAGGATGGCTACACCTTC CASSESPQDGYTF
TRBJ1-2 TRBV5-6 TRBD1 . TGTGCCAGCAGCCCCTTGGGGGACAGCGGGTCCTATGGCTACACCTTC CASSPLGDSGSYGYTF
TRBJ2-7 TRBV20-1 . . TGCAGTGCTAGAGGTCATAAAGGGCAGTACTTC CSARGHKGQYF
TRBJ2-7 TRBV19 . . TGTGCCAGTAGTATTTTTGACAGACCCTACGAGCAGTACTTC CASSIFDRPYEQYF
TRBJ1-2 TRBV2 . once TGTGCCAGCACTGCAGGGGCCGGTGGCTACACCTTC CASTAGAGGYTF
TRBJ1-2 TRBV27 . few TGTGCCAGCAGTCCACCTTTTACGAGTAACTACACCTTC CASSPPFTSNYTF
TRBJ1-2 TRBV6-9 . . TGTGCCAGCAGTTATTCGACTAGCGAAGGCAGGAGATTTACTAACTATGGCTACACCTTC CASSYSTSEGRRFTNYGYTF
TRBJ2-3 TRBV29-1 . . TGCAGCGTCTCCGTTGGAGGCACAGATACGCAGTATTTT CSVSVGGTDTQYF
TRBJ1-2 TRBV6-5 TRBD1 . TGTGCCAGCAGTCGACAGGGTGATGGCTACACCTTC CASSRQGDGYTF
TRBJ2-7 TRBV27 . once TGTGCCAGCAGTTTAAGGCAGGTTGGACACTCATCCTACGAGCAGTACTTC CASSLRQVGHSSYEQYF
TRBJ2-5 TRBV5-4 . . TGTGCCAGCAGCATGGGGTCCCGGACCCAGTACTTC CASSMGSRTQYF
TRBJ2-2 TRBV29-1 . once TGCAGCGTTGAAGATTCGGGGCGGCCTACGAACACCGGGGAGCTGTTTTTT CSVEDSGRPTNTGELFF
TRBJ2-1 TRBV29-1 . . TGCAGCGTTGAAGATGCGGGACAGCCCTTCGCCTACAATGAGCAGTTCTTC CSVEDAGQPFAYNEQFF
TRBJ2-7 TRBV6-5 TRBD2 . TGCGCCAGTAAACTAGCGATTGACTACGAGCAGTACTTC CASKLAIDYEQYF
TRBJ2-2 TRBV11-2 TRBD1 . TGTGCCAGCAGCTTGACAGGGGGTAGGACCGGGGAGCTGTTTTTT CASSLTGGRTGELFF
TRBJ1-1 TRBV16 . . TGTGCCAGCAGCCCGTGGGATAGGGGCACTGAAGCTTTCTTT CASSPWDRGTEAFF
TRBJ1-6 TRBV5-6 TRBD1 . TGTGCCAGCAGCTTGGACAGGGGGCACAATTCACCCCTCCACTTT CASSLDRGHNSPLHF
TRBJ2-7 TRBV18 TRBD1 . TGTGCCAGTTCCGGACAGGGACTCTTTGGTAGCGAGCAGTACTTC CASSGQGLFGSEQYF
TRBJ2-2 TRBV9 TRBD2 . TGTGCCAGCAGCGTAGATCGGGCGGGGGGGCCAAGGCCTCCCGGGGAGCTGTTTTTT CASSVDRAGGPRPPGELFF
TRBJ1-2 TRBV5-6 . . TGTGCCAGCAGCTTGTTGGAGGGGTTTACTGGCTACACCTTC CASSLLEGFTGYTF
TRBJ1-4 TRBV28 . . TGTGCCAGCAGTTTTCGGTTATCCGGTTATAATGAAAAACTGTTTTTT CASSFRLSGYNEKLFF
TRBJ2-1 TRBV5-6 . few TGTGCCAGCAGCTTGGAGATAACAGGATTGAATGATGAGCAGTTCTTC CASSLEITGLNDEQFF
TRBJ1-1 TRBV9 . once TGTGCCAGCAGCGTAGGTTCCTCGAGGGAAGCTTTCTTT CASSVGSSREAFF
TRBJ2-7 TRBV28 . . TGTGCCAGCAGTTTAAGGTCCGGGTTCAAGCAGTACTTC CASSLRSGFKQYF
TRBJ1-2 TRBV6-1 . . TGTGCCAGCCTCCCGGGGGGGGTAAAGTATGGCTACACCTTC CASLPGGVKYGYTF
TRBJ2-7 TRBV7-2 TRBD1 . TGTGCCAGCACGAACAACAGGGGTGCCTACGAGCAGTACTTC CASTNNRGAYEQYF
TRBJ2-7 TRBV7-6 TRBD1 . TGTGCCAGCAGCTTAGCTGGGACAGGGTCCTACGAGCAGTACTTC CASSLAGTGSYEQYF
TRBJ2-6 TRBV6-1 . . TGTGCCAGCAGCCCGATGAGCTCTGGGGCCAACGTCCTGACTTTC CASSPMSSGANVLTF
TRBJ1-1 TRBV7-8 . . TGTGCCAGCAGCTTACAGGAGGGCACTGAAGCTTTCTTT CASSLQEGTEAFF
TRBJ2-7 TRBV6-6 . . TGTGCCAGCAGTTCACCAACGGACAGCTACGAGCAGTACTTC CASSSPTDSYEQYF
TRBJ2-1 TRBV11-2 . . TGTGCCAGCAGCTTAGTTGGTGATAGCTCCTACAATGAGCAGTTCTTC CASSLVGDSSYNEQFF
TRBJ2-7 TRBV29-1 . . TGCAGCGTCGGACTTACCTACGAGCAGTACTTC CSVGLTYEQYF
TRBJ1-2 TRBV2 . . TGTGCCAGCAGTGAAGGCGCCAGGGGAACCTATGGCTACACCTTC CASSEGARGTYGYTF